This is a list of T cell receptor beta chains from one sample in a study of T cell responses to AZD1222 COVID-19 vaccine. TCRdb's copy holds only in-frame clones and misses some; the assay was immunoSEQ multiplex PCR. The table includes approximately 150,000 clones, 85% to 95% detected once. The specimen comprised peripheral blood, sampled 28 days after the second AZD1222 dose. Receptors originate from an adult who received the AZD1222 COVID-19 vaccine. The CDR3 runs from the conserved cysteine through the conserved F or W.

J gene: TRBJ1-5
V gene: TRBV19
CDR3 protein: CASSRKDSNQPQHF

J gene: TRBJ2-2
V gene: TRBV9
CDR3 protein: CASSVGGENTGELFF

J gene: TRBJ1-2
V gene: TRBV7-2
CDR3 protein: CASSLISWGRGNYGYTF

J gene: TRBJ1-5
V gene: TRBV27
CDR3 protein: CASSFSGTHQPQHF

J gene: TRBJ1-2
V gene: TRBV18
CDR3 protein: CASSTTTGFDGYTF

J gene: TRBJ2-1
V gene: TRBV6-5
CDR3 protein: CASSPEGQGSYEQFF

J gene: TRBJ1-1
V gene: TRBV18
CDR3 protein: CASSPGVWITEAFF

J gene: TRBJ1-3
V gene: TRBV9
CDR3 protein: CASSVVGTGQAGNTIYF

J gene: TRBJ2-2
V gene: TRBV5-1
CDR3 protein: CASSLDAGATGELFF

J gene: TRBJ1-2
V gene: TRBV4-1
CDR3 protein: CASSQEDANSRGYTF

J gene: TRBJ2-3
V gene: TRBV11-2
CDR3 protein: CASSNRANTQYF

J gene: TRBJ1-4
V gene: TRBV5-1
CDR3 protein: CASSFRDRGRPEKLFF

J gene: TRBJ1-1
V gene: TRBV18
CDR3 protein: CASSPMEQMNTEAFF

J gene: TRBJ1-1
V gene: TRBV2
CDR3 protein: CASVTGVDTEAFF

J gene: TRBJ1-1
V gene: TRBV5-1
CDR3 protein: CASSPGGDTAEAFF

J gene: TRBJ1-2
V gene: TRBV7-9
CDR3 protein: CASSLERILSGSYGYTF

J gene: TRBJ1-3
V gene: TRBV3-1/TRBV3-2
CDR3 protein: CASSPIGSGNTIYF

J gene: TRBJ2-7
V gene: TRBV7-9
CDR3 protein: CASSTQFGHEQYF

J gene: TRBJ2-1
V gene: TRBV15
CDR3 protein: CATSRGLAGAYNEQFF

J gene: TRBJ1-1
V gene: TRBV19
CDR3 protein: CASSQKVGTEAFF

J gene: TRBJ2-2
V gene: TRBV6-4
CDR3 protein: CASSVTGSTGELFF

J gene: TRBJ1-6
V gene: TRBV30
CDR3 protein: CAWSESGAGSPLHF

J gene: TRBJ1-2
V gene: TRBV6-6
CDR3 protein: CASSDPRENYGYTF

J gene: TRBJ1-5
V gene: TRBV7-9
CDR3 protein: CASSFLENQPQHF

J gene: TRBJ1-2
V gene: TRBV5-4
CDR3 protein: CASSGTQGADFGYTF

J gene: TRBJ2-1
V gene: TRBV27
CDR3 protein: CASSSLSEQFF